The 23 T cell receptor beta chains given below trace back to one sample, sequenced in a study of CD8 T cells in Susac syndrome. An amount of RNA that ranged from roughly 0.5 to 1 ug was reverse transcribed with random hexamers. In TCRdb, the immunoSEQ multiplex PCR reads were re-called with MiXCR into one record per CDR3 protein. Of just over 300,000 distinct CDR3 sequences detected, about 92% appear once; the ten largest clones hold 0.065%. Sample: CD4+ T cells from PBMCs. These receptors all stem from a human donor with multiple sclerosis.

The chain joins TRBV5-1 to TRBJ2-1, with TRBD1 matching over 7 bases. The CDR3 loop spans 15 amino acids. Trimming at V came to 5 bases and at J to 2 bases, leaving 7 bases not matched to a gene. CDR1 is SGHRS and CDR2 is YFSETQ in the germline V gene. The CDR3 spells CASSNPGQPYNEQFF. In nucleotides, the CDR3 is TGCGCCAGCAGTAACCCGGGACAGCCCTACAATGAGCAGTTCTTC.

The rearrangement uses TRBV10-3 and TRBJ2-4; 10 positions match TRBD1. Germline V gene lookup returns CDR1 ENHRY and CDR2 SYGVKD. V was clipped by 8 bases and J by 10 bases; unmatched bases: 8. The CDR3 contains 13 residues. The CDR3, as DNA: TGTGCCATCGGGACAGGGGAGTCCCGGATTCAGTACTTC. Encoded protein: CAIGTGESRIQYF.

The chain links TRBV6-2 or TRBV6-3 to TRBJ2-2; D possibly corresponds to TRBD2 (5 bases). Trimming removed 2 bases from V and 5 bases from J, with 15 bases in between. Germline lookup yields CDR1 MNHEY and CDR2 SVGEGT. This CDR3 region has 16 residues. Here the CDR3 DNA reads TGTGCCAGCAGTTACGACGAGCGGACGCGGACCGGGGAGCTGTTTTTT. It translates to CASSYDERTRTGELFF.

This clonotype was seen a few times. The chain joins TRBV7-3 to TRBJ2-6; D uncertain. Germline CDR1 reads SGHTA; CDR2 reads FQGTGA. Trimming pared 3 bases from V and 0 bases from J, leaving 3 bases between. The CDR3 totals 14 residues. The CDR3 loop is CASSLASGANVLTF. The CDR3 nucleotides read TGTGCCAGCAGCTTGGCCTCTGGGGCCAACGTCCTGACTTTC.

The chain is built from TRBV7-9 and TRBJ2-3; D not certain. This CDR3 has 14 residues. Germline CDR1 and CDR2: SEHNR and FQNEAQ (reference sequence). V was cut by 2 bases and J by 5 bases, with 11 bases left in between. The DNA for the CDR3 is TGTGCCAGCAGCTTAAGGAATTTGGGAGATACGCAGTATTTT. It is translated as CASSLRNLGDTQYF.

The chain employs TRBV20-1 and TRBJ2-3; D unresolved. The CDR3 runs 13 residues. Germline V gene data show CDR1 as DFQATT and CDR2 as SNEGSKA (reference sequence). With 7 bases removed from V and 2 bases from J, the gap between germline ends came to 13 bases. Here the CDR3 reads CSVGLPATDTQYF. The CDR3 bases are TGCAGTGTAGGCCTACCTGCCACAGATACGCAGTATTTT.

The CDR3 here is CASSIRGTEAFF. Written as DNA, the CDR3 is TGTGCCAGCTCAATTCGGGGGACTGAAGCTTTCTTT. This sequence joins TRBV18 and TRBJ1-1; D is perhaps TRBD1 (5 bases). Germline loops: CDR1 KGHSH, CDR2 LQKENI. The ends were cut back, 5 bases at V and 5 bases at J, with 9 bases in the middle. The CDR3 covers 12 residues.

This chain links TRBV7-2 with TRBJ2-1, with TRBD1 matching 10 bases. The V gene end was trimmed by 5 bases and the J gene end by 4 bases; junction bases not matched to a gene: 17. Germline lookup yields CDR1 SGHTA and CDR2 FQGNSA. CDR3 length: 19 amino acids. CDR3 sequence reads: CASSPNRPGTGVGYNEQFF. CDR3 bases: TGTGCCAGCAGCCCGAACCGTCCCGGGACAGGGGTCGGGTACAATGAGCAGTTCTTC. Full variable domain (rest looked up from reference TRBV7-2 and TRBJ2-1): GAGVSQSPSNKVTEKGKDVELRCDPISGHTALYWYRQSLGQGLEFLIYFQGNSAPDKSGLPSDRFSAERTGGSVSTLTIQRTQQEDSAVYLCASSPNRPGTGVGYNEQFFGPGTRLTVL.

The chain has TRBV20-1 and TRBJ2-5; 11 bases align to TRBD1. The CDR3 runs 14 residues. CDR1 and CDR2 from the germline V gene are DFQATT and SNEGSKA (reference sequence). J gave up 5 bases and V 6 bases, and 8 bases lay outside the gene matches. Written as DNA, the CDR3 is TGCAGTGCGCCCGGGACAGGGGGGTTGGAGACCCAGTACTTC. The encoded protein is CSAPGTGGLETQYF.

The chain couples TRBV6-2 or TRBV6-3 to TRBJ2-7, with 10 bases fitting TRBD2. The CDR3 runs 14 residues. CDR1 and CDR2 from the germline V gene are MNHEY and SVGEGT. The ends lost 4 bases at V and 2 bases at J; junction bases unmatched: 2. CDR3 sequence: CASSFTSGAYEQYF. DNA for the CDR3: TGTGCCAGCAGTTTTACTAGCGGGGCCTACGAGCAGTACTTC.

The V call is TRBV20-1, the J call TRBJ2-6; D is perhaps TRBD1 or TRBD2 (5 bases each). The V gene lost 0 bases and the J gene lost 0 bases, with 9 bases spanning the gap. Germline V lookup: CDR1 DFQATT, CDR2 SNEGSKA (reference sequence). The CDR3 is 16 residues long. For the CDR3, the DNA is TGCAGTGCTAGAGATGAGGGGCCCTCTGGGGCCAACGTCCTGACTTTC. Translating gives CSARDEGPSGANVLTF.

The DNA for the CDR3 is TGTGCCAGCAGCTTAGGTGGGACTAGCATCAGCTCAGATACGCAGTATTTT. This translates into CASSLGGTSISSDTQYF. The chain combines TRBV7-8 with TRBJ2-3; 9 bases are shared with TRBD2. There are 17 residues in the CDR3. The V gene's germline CDR1 is SGHVS and CDR2 FQNEAQ. Losses at the gene ends were 1 base for V and 4 bases for J; bases not matched to a gene: 9.

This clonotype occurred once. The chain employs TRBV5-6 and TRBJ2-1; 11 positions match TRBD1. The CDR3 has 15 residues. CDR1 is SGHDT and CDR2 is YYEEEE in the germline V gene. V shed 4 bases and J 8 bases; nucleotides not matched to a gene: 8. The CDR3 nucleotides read TGTGCCAGCAGCATAGGACAGGGGGCAATCTATGAGCAGTTCTTC. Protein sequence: CASSIGQGAIYEQFF.

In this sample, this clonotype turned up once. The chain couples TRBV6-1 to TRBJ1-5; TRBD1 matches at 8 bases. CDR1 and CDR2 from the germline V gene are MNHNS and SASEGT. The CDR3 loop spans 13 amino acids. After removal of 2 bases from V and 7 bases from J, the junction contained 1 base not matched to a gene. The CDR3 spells CASSEHRGQPQHF. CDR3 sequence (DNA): TGTGCCAGCAGTGAACACAGGGGGCAGCCCCAGCATTTT.

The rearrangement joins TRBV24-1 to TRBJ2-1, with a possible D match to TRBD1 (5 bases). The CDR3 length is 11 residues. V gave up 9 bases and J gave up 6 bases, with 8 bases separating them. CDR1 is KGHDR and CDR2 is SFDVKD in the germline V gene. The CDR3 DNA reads TGTGCCACCGCCAGGGTCAATGAGCAGTTCTTC. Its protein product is CATARVNEQFF.

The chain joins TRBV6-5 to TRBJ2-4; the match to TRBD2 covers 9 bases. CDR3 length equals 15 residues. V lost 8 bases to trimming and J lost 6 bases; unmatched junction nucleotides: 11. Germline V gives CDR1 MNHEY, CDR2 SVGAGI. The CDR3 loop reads CASRGSGRGLNIQYF. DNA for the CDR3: TGTGCCAGCCGGGGTAGCGGGAGAGGTTTAAACATTCAGTACTTC.

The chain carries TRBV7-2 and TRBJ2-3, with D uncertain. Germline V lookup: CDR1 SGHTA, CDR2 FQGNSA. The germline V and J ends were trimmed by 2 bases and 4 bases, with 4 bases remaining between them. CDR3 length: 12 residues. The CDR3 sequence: CASSLWPDTQYF. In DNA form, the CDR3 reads TGTGCCAGCAGCTTATGGCCAGATACGCAGTATTTT.

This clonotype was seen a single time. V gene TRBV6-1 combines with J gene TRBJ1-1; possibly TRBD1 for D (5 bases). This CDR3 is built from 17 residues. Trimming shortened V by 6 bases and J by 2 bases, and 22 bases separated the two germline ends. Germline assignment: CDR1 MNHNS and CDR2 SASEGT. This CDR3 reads CASRPGASSGQNTEAFF. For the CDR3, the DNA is TGTGCCAGCAGACCCGGGGCTTCGTCAGGTCAAAACACTGAAGCTTTCTTT.

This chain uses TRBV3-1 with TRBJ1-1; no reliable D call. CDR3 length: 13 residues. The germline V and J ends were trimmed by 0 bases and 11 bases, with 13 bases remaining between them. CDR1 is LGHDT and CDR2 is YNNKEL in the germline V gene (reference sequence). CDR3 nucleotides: TGTGCCAGCAGCCAAGATCCGGGGATGAGGGCTTTCTTT. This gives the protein CASSQDPGMRAFF.

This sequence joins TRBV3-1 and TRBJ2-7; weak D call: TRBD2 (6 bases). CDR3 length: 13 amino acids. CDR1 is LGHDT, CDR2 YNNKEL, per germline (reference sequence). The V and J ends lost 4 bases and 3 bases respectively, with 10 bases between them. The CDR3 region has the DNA TGTGCCAGCAGCCGGGACTTCGACTACGAGCAGTACTTC. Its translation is CASSRDFDYEQYF.

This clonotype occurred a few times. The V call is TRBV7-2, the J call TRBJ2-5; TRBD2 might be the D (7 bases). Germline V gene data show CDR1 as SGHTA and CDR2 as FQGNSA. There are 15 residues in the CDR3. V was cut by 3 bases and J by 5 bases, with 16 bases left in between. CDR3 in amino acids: CASSLGGGRGETQYF. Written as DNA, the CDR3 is TGTGCCAGCAGCTTGGGGGGGGGCCGAGGGGAGACCCAGTACTTC.

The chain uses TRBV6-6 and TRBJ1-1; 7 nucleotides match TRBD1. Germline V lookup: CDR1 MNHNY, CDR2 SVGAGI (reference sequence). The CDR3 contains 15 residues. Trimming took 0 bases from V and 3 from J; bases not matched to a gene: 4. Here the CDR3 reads CASSYSTQGDTEAFF. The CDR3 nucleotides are TGTGCCAGCAGTTACTCGACTCAGGGGGACACTGAAGCTTTCTTT.

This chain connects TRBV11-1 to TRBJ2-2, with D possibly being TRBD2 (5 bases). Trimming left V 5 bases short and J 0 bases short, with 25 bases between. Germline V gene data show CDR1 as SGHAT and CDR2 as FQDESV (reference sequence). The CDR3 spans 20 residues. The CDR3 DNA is TGTGCCAGCAGCCGGGGTGAAGGCGGTTCCAGGTACGCGAACACCGGGGAGCTGTTTTTT. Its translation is CASSRGEGGSRYANTGELFF.